One sample yielded the 30 T cell receptor beta chains listed below, sequenced in a study of blood T cell repertoires in COVID-19 (dated by TCRdb to about 2020). The library was prepared using the immunoSEQ multiplex PCR assay. Imported from immuneACCESS, the table was reduced by TCRdb to in-frame sequences with V and J called. These copies leave out some clones; in studies compared against another copy, an unresolved V gene accounts for under half, and the cause of the remainder is not known. This sample has tens of thousands of clones in its table, and about 80% of those were observed once. Over 3.5% of the sample goes to the ten largest clones. Sequencing was carried out using peripheral blood. These receptors all come from a man between 60 and 75 years old with acute or convalescent COVID-19.

The chain is built from TRBV6-5 and TRBJ1-5, with D maybe TRBD1 (5 bases). CDR1 and CDR2 (germline): MNHEY, SVGAGI. The CDR3 runs 13 residues. Trimming removed 8 bases from V and 5 bases from J, with 13 bases in between. The CDR3 nucleotides read TGTGCCAGCCTTGGGGGGTATTATCAGCCCCAGCATTTT. Translated, it gives CASLGGYYQPQHF.

The genes are TRBV11-2 and TRBJ1-2, with a possible D match to TRBD1 (6 bases). The CDR3 spans 15 residues. V was trimmed by 5 bases and J by 2 bases, leaving 15 bases between them. Looked up from germline, CDR1 is SGHAT and CDR2 is FQNNGV. The CDR3 DNA follows: TGTGCCAGCAGCCCCCTGGCAGGGGCAAACTATGGCTACACCTTC. Its translation is CASSPLAGANYGYTF.

The chain links TRBV6-5 to TRBJ1-5; 8 bases agree with TRBD1. J was trimmed by 3 bases and V by 2 bases; bases with no gene match: 3. The CDR3 is made up of 15 amino acids. Looked up from germline, CDR1 is MNHEY and CDR2 is SVGAGI. CDR3 coding DNA: TGTGCCAGCAGTTACGTCCAGGGGGCCAATCAGCCCCAGCATTTT. It codes for CASSYVQGANQPQHF.

This chain joins TRBV7-2 and TRBJ2-7; D gene unclear. This CDR3 has 14 amino acids. V was cut by 0 bases and J by 7 bases, with 13 bases left in between. Germline CDR1 and CDR2: SGHTA and FQGNSA. The CDR3: CASSLALVSEEQYF. DNA of the CDR3: TGTGCCAGCAGCTTAGCCCTTGTTTCAGAAGAGCAGTACTTC. Combining the CDR3 with reference TRBV7-2 and TRBJ2-7 gives the whole variable domain GAGVSQSPSNKVTEKGKDVELRCDPISGHTALYWYRQSLGQGLEFLIYFQGNSAPDKSGLPSDRFSAERTGGSVSTLTIQRTQQEDSAVYLCASSLALVSEEQYFGPGTRLTVT.

Concerning this clone: Other DNA sequences in the sample encode the same CDR3. The CDR3 DNA follows: TGTGCCAGCAGCTTGGGGACTGAAAACACCGGGGAGCTGTTTTTT. The encoded protein is CASSLGTENTGELFF. This chain joins TRBV5-4 and TRBJ2-2, with D tentatively TRBD2 (5 bases). V dropped 0 bases and J dropped 2 bases, with 8 bases sitting between them. The germline gives CDR1 SGHNT, CDR2 YYREEE (reference sequence). The CDR3 contains 15 residues.

This clone showed up just once. The chain links TRBV11-2 to TRBJ1-2; 7 positions agree with TRBD1. Germline CDR1 is SGHAT and CDR2 is FQNNGV. Losses at the gene ends were 5 bases for V and 5 bases for J; bases not matched to a gene: 23. CDR3 length equals 19 residues. In nucleotides, the CDR3 is TGTGCCAGCAGCGGCATGAGGGGCTCAGTCCGGGACAGACCTTATGGCTACACCTTC. Amino acids: CASSGMRGSVRDRPYGYTF.

A few counts support this clone. The genes are TRBV5-8 and TRBJ1-5; 8 bases match TRBD1. Germline trimming cut 3 bases from V and 6 bases from J; bases unmatched to any gene: 5. The length of the CDR3 is 14 residues. The V gene's germline CDR1 is SGHTS and CDR2 YDEGEE. CDR3 amino acids: CASSSGTGVQPQHF. CDR3 bases: TGTGCCAGCAGCTCGGGGACAGGCGTTCAGCCCCAGCATTTT.

The chain joins TRBV4-1 to TRBJ2-3; 14 positions match TRBD2. Germline CDR1 reads MGHRA; CDR2 reads YSYEKL. CDR3 length: 20 residues. The J segment lost 6 bases and the V segment lost 3 bases, leaving 17 bases of the junction unmatched. CDR3 sequence: CASSHPGLAGAKGELDTQYF. For the CDR3, the DNA is TGCGCCAGCAGCCACCCGGGACTAGCGGGGGCAAAGGGGGAGCTTGATACGCAGTATTTT.

The CDR3 is CASSYREGGELFF. As DNA, the CDR3 is TGTGCCAGCAGCTACAGGGAAGGCGGGGAGCTGTTTTTT. This rearrangement joins TRBV7-2 to TRBJ2-2; tentatively, D is TRBD1 (6 bases). CDR3 length: 13 amino acids. V lost 4 bases to trimming and J lost 7 bases, with 10 bases between them. Germline V gene data show CDR1 as SGHTA and CDR2 as FQGNSA.

V usage is TRBV7-2 and J usage is TRBJ2-2, with TRBD1 as a possible D gene (5 bases). The V and J ends lost 1 base and 1 base respectively, with 16 bases between them. CDR3 size: 18 residues. CDR1 is SGHTA and CDR2 is FQGNSA in the germline V gene. The CDR3 coding sequence is TGTGCCAGCAGCTTAGTCAGGGTGTGGGCCGGGAACACCGGGGAGCTGTTTTTT. It yields the protein CASSLVRVWAGNTGELFF.

The chain combines TRBV7-2 with TRBJ1-2, with TRBD1 matching over 11 bases. Germline-derived CDR1 and CDR2 are SGHTA and FQGNSA. V was clipped by 4 bases and J by 8 bases; unmatched bases: 6. The CDR3 covers 14 residues. CDR3 loop: CASSSGTGGRGYTF. DNA of the CDR3: TGTGCCAGCAGCTCTGGGACAGGGGGGAGGGGCTACACCTTC.

The gene calls are TRBV5-4 and TRBJ1-1; a weak D match, TRBD1 (6 bases). Germline loops: CDR1 SGHNT, CDR2 YYREEE (reference sequence). The CDR3 has 12 amino acids. The V gene lost 2 bases and the J gene lost 8 bases, with 10 bases spanning the gap. This CDR3 reads CASSLQGREAFF. The CDR3 coding sequence is TGTGCCAGCAGCTTACAGGGCCGGGAAGCTTTCTTT.

The chain joins TRBV9 to TRBJ1-2; D call uncertain. This CDR3 has 15 amino acids. The ends were cut back, 0 bases at V and 4 bases at J, with 13 bases in the middle. The germline V gene encodes CDR1 SGDLS and CDR2 YYNGEE. DNA for the CDR3: TGTGCCAGCAGCGTAGGGATCGGGGAATCCTATGGCTACACCTTC. Its protein product is CASSVGIGESYGYTF. Complete variable domain (other parts from reference TRBV9 and TRBJ1-2): DSGVTQTPKHLITATGQRVTLRCSPRSGDLSVYWYQQSLDQGLQFLIQYYNGEERAKGNILERFSAQQFPDLHSELNLSSLELGDSALYFCASSVGIGESYGYTFGSGTRLTVV.

The chain carries TRBV18 and TRBJ2-5; 7 nucleotides line up with TRBD2. Germline V gene lookup returns CDR1 KGHSH and CDR2 LQKENI. V shed 2 bases, J shed 3 bases, and the junction held 6 bases outside the gene matches. The CDR3 extends over 15 amino acids. The CDR3 here is CASSPWGGLEETQYF. In DNA form, the CDR3 reads TGTGCCAGCTCACCATGGGGGGGTTTAGAAGAGACCCAGTACTTC.

The rearrangement joins TRBV9 to TRBJ2-4; 8 nucleotides agree with TRBD1. Germline CDR1 SGDLS, CDR2 YYNGEE. The CDR3 spans 14 residues. Unmatched junction bases numbered 6, after V lost 3 bases and J lost 7 bases. The CDR3 DNA is TGTGCCAGCAGCGCTCAGGGGGCAGATAACATTCAGTACTTC. This gives the protein CASSAQGADNIQYF.

The chain links TRBV18 to TRBJ1-2; D uncertain. The CDR3 length is 14 residues. Trimming cost V 6 bases and J 6 bases, with 17 bases left between them. CDR1 KGHSH and CDR2 LQKENI come from the germline V gene. CDR3 loop: CASSYAGRTDGYTF. CDR3 in DNA: TGTGCCAGCTCTTACGCGGGAAGGACCGATGGCTACACCTTC.

For the CDR3, the DNA is TGTGCCAGCAGTGTACAGGGCGCAACTAATGAAAAACTGTTTTTT. Its translation is CASSVQGATNEKLFF. The chain has TRBV2 and TRBJ1-4; tentative D call: TRBD1 (6 bases). Germline V gives CDR1 SNHLY, CDR2 FYNNEI. Trimming cost V 4 bases and J 0 bases, with 9 bases left between them. The CDR3 runs to 15 residues.

The V call is TRBV5-1, the J call TRBJ1-1; 7 bases align to TRBD1. The CDR3 consists of 15 residues. The ends lost 0 bases at V and 3 bases at J; junction bases unmatched: 5. Germline CDR1 SGHRS, CDR2 YFSETQ. CDR3 region: CASSLVAGGDTEAFF. The CDR3 DNA reads as TGCGCCAGCAGCTTGGTAGCAGGGGGAGACACTGAAGCTTTCTTT. The full variable domain, rest sourced from reference TRBV5-1 and TRBJ1-1, is KAGVTQTPRYLIKTRGQQVTLSCSPISGHRSVSWYQQTPGQGLQFLFEYFSETQRNKGNFPGRFSGRQFSNSRSEMNVSTLELGDSALYLCASSLVAGGDTEAFFGQGTRLTVV.

This clone was observed a single time. This chain connects TRBV20-1 to TRBJ2-1; D possibly corresponds to TRBD2 (6 bases). This CDR3 is 13 amino acids long. V lost 3 bases and J lost 9, with 15 bases in between. Germline V lookup: CDR1 DFQATT, CDR2 SNEGSKA (reference sequence). CDR3 coding DNA: TGCAGTGCTAGTAACGGGGGTTGGGGTGAGCAGTTCTTC. As protein: CSASNGGWGEQFF.

The CDR3 loop is CASSLAIVTTNEKLFF. For the CDR3, the DNA is TGCGCCAGCAGCTTGGCCATAGTTACAACTAATGAAAAACTGTTTTTT. The V and J genes are TRBV5-1 and TRBJ1-4; D is unresolved. The CDR3 contains 16 residues. The V end was cut by 0 bases, the J end by 0 bases, with 9 bases between. Germline CDR1 and CDR2: SGHRS and YFSETQ.

In its sample, this clone was seen a few times. The sample carries other DNA sequences with the same CDR3. The rearrangement uses TRBV5-1 and TRBJ2-3, with TRBD2 identical over 9 bases. CDR1 is SGHRS and CDR2 is YFSETQ in the germline V gene. J lost 1 base, V lost 0 bases, and 3 bases had no gene match. The CDR3 runs 16 residues. CDR3 in amino acids: CASSLGSSGGTDTQYF. The CDR3 DNA is TGCGCCAGCAGCTTGGGTTCTAGCGGGGGCACAGATACGCAGTATTTT.

V is TRBV9 and J is TRBJ1-2, with 7 bases aligning to TRBD1. This CDR3 has 13 residues. V gave up 7 bases and J gave up 3 bases; unmatched junction bases: 6. Germline V lookup: CDR1 SGDLS, CDR2 YYNGEE. The CDR3 reads CASLSTGDYGYTF. For the CDR3, the DNA is TGTGCCAGCTTGAGCACAGGGGACTATGGCTACACCTTC.

There are a few counts of this clone. The gene calls are TRBV12-5 and TRBJ1-3; D uncertain. This CDR3 spans 13 amino acids. The germline CDR1 and CDR2 sequences are LGHNT and FRNRAP. V was shortened by 8 bases and J by 2 bases, with 10 bases between the two germline ends. The CDR3 is CASSREAGNTIYF. The CDR3 nucleotides are TGTGCTAGTTCCCGGGAGGCTGGAAACACCATATATTTT.

In DNA, the CDR3 is TGTGCCAGCTCACCACGTGCTGAGGGATTCTCTGGAAACACCATATATTTT. Translated, it gives CASSPRAEGFSGNTIYF. The chain combines TRBV18 with TRBJ1-3; D is ambiguous. Germline V gene lookup returns CDR1 KGHSH and CDR2 LQKENI. The CDR3 covers 17 residues. Trimming removed 1 base at V and 0 bases at J, with 13 bases between.

The rearrangement uses TRBV30 and TRBJ1-1, with TRBD1 identical over 9 bases. From germline, CDR1 is GTSNPN and CDR2 SVGIG (reference sequence). V shed 3 bases, J shed 4 bases, and the junction held 12 bases outside the gene matches. The CDR3 is 16 residues long. The CDR3 bases are TGTGCCTGGAGGGTTAGGGACAGGGAATTTAGCACTGAAGCTTTCTTT. It yields the protein CAWRVRDREFSTEAFF.

The chain is built from TRBV9 and TRBJ1-2; D is unresolved. Per germline, CDR1 SGDLS and CDR2 YYNGEE. The length of the CDR3 is 15 residues. The ends were cut back, 4 bases at V and 5 bases at J, with 18 bases in the middle. The CDR3 protein is CASSPRPNSRYGYTF. The CDR3 bases are TGTGCCAGCAGCCCCCGACCGAACTCCAGGTATGGCTACACCTTC.

CDR3 nucleotide sequence: TGTGCCAGCAGCTATAATAGCAATCAGCCCCAGCATTTT. This sequence encodes CASSYNSNQPQHF. The chain employs TRBV12-3 or TRBV12-4 and TRBJ1-5, with D unclear. Deletions cut 6 bases from V and 0 bases from J, with 6 bases between. The CDR3 has 13 amino acids.

The chain combines TRBV10-2 with TRBJ2-3; TRBD2 matches 7 bases. Germline V gene lookup returns CDR1 WSHSY and CDR2 SAAADI. J gave up 5 bases and V 4 bases, and 9 bases lay outside the gene matches. This CDR3 spans 15 amino acids. DNA of the CDR3: TGCGCCAGCAGTGCCCTGAGGGGCGGGGGAGATACGCAGTATTTT. Translated: CASSALRGGGDTQYF.

Turning to this clone: At one boundary the junction diverges from the germline segment, which might be a read error. The chain is built from TRBV7-7 and TRBJ2-5; perhaps TRBD1 as D (6 bases). Germline assignment: CDR1 SSHAT and CDR2 FNYEAQ (reference sequence). The CDR3 sequence is 14 residues long. In nucleotides, the CDR3 is TGTGCTAGCAGCTTACAGGGAATTCGAGAGACCCAGTACTTC. It codes for CASSLQGIRETQYF. Looking up the rest from reference TRBV7-7 and TRBJ2-5 gives the full variable domain: GAGVSQSPRYKVTKRGQDVTLRCDPISSHATLYWYQQALGQGPEFLTYFNYEAQPDKSGLPSDRFSAERPEGSISTLTIQRTEQRDSAMYRCASSLQGIRETQYFGPGTRLLVL.

The V gene is TRBV4-1, the J gene TRBJ2-7, with 7 bases that match TRBD2. The V gene's germline CDR1 is MGHRA and CDR2 YSYEKL. This CDR3 contains 13 residues. Losses at the gene ends were 4 bases for V and 6 bases for J; bases not matched to a gene: 6. The CDR3 DNA reads TGCGCCAGCAGCCCCCTGGGGGGGGGCGAGCAGTACTTC. This sequence encodes CASSPLGGGEQYF.